The present T cell receptor beta chain was sequenced within a study of T cell repertoires in ileal Crohn's disease. On the study more broadly: Every patient was operated on for stricturing (about 60%) or penetrating (about 40%) complications. The M0 sample came from the inflamed ileal portion of the resected specimen. Around 0.45 micrograms of biopsy DNA per sample underwent TCRB immunosequencing. Study-wide points: Every patient over 26.8% clonality showed endoscopic recurrence.

V was cut by 0 bases and J by 2 bases, with 19 bases left in between. Germline CDR1 reads SGHAT; CDR2 reads FQNNGV. CDR3 size: 18 residues. Regarding time point: inflamed ileum from the surgical specimen. The repertoire was sequenced with immunoSEQ multiplex PCR; TCRdb's copy has only in-frame clones and lacks some. The sample has 13,000 to 15,000 clones, roughly 80% seen once; the top ten hold approximately 13%. In the case of this clone: Its target is unknown.

The clonotype originates from an adult with Crohn's disease. The chain is built from TRBV11-2 and TRBJ2-5, with a tentative D call TRBD1 (6 bases). Material: ileal tissue. CDR3 amino acids: CASSLDRGGPTGQETQYF. CDR3 in DNA: TGTGCCAGCAGCTTAGATCGAGGTGGACCGACAGGACAAGAGACCCAGTACTTC.